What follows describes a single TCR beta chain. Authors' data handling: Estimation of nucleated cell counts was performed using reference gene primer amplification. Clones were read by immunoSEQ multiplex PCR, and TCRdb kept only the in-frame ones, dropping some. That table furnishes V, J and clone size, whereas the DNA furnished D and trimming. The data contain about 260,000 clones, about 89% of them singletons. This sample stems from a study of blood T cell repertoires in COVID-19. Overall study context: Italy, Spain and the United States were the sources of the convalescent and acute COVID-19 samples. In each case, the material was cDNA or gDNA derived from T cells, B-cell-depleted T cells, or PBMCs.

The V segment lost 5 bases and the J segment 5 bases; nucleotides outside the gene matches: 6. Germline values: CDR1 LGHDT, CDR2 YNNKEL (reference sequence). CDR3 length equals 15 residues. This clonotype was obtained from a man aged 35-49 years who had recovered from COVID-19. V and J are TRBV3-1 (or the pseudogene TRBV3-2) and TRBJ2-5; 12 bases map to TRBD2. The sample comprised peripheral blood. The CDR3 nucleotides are TGTGCCAGCAGCACTAGCGGGGGGACATGGGAGACCCAGTACTTC. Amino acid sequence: CASSTSGGTWETQYF.